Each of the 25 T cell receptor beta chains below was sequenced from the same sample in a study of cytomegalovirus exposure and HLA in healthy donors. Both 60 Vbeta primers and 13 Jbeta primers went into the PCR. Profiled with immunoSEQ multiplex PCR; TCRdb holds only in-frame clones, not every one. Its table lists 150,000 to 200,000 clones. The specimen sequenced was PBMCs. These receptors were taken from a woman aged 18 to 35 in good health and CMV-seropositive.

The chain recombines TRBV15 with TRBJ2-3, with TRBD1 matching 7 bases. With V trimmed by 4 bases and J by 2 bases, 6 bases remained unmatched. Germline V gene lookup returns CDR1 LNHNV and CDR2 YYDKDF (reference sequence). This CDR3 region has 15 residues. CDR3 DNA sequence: TGTGCCACCAGCAACGGCAGGGGGTTCACAGATACGCAGTATTTT. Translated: CATSNGRGFTDTQYF. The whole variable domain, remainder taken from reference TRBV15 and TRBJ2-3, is DAMVIQNPRYQVTQFGKPVTLSCSQTLNHNVMYWYQQKSSQAPKLLFHYYDKDFNNEADTPDNFQSRRPNTSFCFLDIRSPGLGDTAMYLCATSNGRGFTDTQYFGPGTRLTVL.

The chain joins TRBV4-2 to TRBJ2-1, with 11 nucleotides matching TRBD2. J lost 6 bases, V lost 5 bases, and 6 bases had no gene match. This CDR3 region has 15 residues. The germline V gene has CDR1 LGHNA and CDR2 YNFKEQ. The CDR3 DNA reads TGTGCCAGCAGCTTAGCGGGGGGGATTAGCAATGAGCAGTTCTTC. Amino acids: CASSLAGGISNEQFF.

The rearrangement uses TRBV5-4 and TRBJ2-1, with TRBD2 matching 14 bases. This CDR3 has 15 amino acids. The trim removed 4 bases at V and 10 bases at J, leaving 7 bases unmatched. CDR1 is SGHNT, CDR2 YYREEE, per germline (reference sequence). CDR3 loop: CASSLGLAGGPEQFF. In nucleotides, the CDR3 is TGTGCCAGCAGCCTCGGACTAGCGGGGGGTCCGGAGCAGTTCTTC.

CDR3 coding DNA: TGTGCCAGCAGCTTCCGGGACACGAACACTGAAGCTTTCTTT. Translated, it gives CASSFRDTNTEAFF. The chain combines TRBV7-9 with TRBJ1-1; maybe TRBD1 (6 bases). This CDR3 is 14 amino acids long. The V and J ends lost 3 bases and 1 base respectively, with 9 bases between them. The germline CDR1 and CDR2 sequences are SEHNR and FQNEAQ (reference sequence).

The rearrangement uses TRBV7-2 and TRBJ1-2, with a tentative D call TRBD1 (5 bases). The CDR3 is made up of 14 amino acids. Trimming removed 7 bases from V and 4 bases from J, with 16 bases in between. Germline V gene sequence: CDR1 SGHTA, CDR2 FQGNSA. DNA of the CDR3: TGTGCCAGCACCAACTCGGCAGGGCTCTATGGCTACACCTTC. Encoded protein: CASTNSAGLYGYTF.

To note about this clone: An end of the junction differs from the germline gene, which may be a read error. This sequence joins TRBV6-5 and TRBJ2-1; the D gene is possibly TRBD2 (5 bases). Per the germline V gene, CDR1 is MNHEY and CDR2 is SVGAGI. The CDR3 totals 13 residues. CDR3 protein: CAGSYPGEYKQFF. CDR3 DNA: TGTGCCGGCAGTTACCCCGGGGAATATAAGCAGTTCTTC.

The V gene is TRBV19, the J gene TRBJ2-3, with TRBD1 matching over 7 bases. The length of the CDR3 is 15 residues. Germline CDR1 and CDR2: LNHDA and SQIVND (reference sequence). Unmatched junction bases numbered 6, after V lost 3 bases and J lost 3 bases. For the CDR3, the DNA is TGTGCCAGTAGTATTTTAGGGGGCTTAACAGATACGCAGTATTTT. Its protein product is CASSILGGLTDTQYF.

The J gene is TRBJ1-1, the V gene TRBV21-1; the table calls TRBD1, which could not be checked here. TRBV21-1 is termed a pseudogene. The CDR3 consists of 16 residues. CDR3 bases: TGTGCCAGCAGCAAAGTGGGACAGCGGCGGAGAACTGAAGCTTTCTTT. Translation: CASSKVGQRRRTEAFF.

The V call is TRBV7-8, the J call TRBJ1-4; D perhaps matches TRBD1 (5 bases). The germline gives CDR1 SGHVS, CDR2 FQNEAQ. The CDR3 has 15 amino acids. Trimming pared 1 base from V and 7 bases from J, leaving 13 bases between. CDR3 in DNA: TGTGCCAGCAGCTTAGTTCTGGGGGGGGGTGAAAAACTGTTTTTT. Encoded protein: CASSLVLGGGEKLFF.

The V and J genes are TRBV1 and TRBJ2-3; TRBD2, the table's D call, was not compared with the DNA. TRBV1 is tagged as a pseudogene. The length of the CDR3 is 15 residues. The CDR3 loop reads CTSSQEEVPRGTQYF. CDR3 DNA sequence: TGCACCAGCAGCCAAGAGGAAGTACCGCGGGGTACGCAGTATTTT.

The CDR3 DNA reads as TGTGCCAGCAGCGTGGCCAGGGATACCCCCAATGAGCAGTTCTTC. It yields the protein CASSVARDTPNEQFF. The rearrangement joins TRBV9 to TRBJ2-1; maybe TRBD1 (5 bases). This CDR3 has 15 amino acids. The germline gives CDR1 SGDLS, CDR2 YYNGEE. Between the trimmed V and J ends, which lost 2 bases and 6 bases, there was a span of 15 bases.

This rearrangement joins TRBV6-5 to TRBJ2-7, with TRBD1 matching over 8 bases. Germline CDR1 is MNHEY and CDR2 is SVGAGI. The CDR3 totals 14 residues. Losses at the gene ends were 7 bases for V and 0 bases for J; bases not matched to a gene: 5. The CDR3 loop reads CASTQGASSYEQYF. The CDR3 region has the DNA TGTGCCAGCACCCAGGGGGCCAGCTCCTACGAGCAGTACTTC.

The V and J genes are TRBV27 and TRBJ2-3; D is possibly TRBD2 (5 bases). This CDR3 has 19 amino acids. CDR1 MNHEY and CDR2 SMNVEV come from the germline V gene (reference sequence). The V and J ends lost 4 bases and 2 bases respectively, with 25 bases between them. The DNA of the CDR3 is TGTGCCAGCAGTTCCCTGATTCAACGCGGGCCCCTCGACACAGATACGCAGTATTTT. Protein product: CASSSLIQRGPLDTDTQYF.

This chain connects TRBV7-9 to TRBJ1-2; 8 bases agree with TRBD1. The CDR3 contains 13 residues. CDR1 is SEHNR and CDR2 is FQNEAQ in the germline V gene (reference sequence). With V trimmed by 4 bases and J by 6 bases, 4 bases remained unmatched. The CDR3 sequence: CASSSGGGDGYTF. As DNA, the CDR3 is TGTGCCAGCAGCTCAGGGGGCGGGGATGGCTACACCTTC. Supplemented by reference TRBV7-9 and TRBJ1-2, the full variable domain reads DTGVSQNPRHKITKRGQNVTFRCDPISEHNRLYWYRQTLGQGPEFLTYFQNEAQLEKSRLLSDRFSAERPKGSFSTLEIQRTEQGDSAMYLCASSSGGGDGYTFGSGTRLTVV.

The CDR3 region has the DNA TGCGCCAGCAAAAACAGCCTCTATGGCTACACCTTC. It specifies CASKNSLYGYTF. V and J are TRBV10-1 and TRBJ1-2; D uncertain. The CDR3 is made up of 12 amino acids. Germline values: CDR1 WNHNN, CDR2 SYGVQD (reference sequence). V dropped 7 bases and J dropped 4 bases, with 10 bases sitting between them.

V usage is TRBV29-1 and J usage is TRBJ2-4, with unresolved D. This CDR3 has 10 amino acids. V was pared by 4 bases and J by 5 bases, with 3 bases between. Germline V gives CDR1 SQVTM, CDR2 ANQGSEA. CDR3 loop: CSVGENIQYF. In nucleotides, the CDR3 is TGCAGCGTTGGAGAAAACATTCAGTACTTC.

The CDR3 protein is CASSATGAATGELFF. CDR3 in DNA: TGTGCCAGCAGCGCAACAGGGGCGGCCACCGGGGAGCTGTTTTTT. The chain combines TRBV9 with TRBJ2-2, with 7 bases that match TRBD1. Unmatched junction bases numbered 6, after V lost 3 bases and J lost 4 bases. Germline CDR1 and CDR2: SGDLS and YYNGEE. The CDR3 is made up of 15 amino acids. The whole variable domain, remainder taken from reference TRBV9 and TRBJ2-2, is DSGVTQTPKHLITATGQRVTLRCSPRSGDLSVYWYQQSLDQGLQFLIQYYNGEERAKGNILERFSAQQFPDLHSELNLSSLELGDSALYFCASSATGAATGELFFGEGSRLTVL.

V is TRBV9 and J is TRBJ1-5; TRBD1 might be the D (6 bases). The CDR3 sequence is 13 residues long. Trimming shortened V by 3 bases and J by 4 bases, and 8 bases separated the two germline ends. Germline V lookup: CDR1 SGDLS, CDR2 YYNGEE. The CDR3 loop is CASSAGQNQPQHF. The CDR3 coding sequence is TGTGCCAGCAGCGCAGGACAGAATCAGCCCCAGCATTTT.

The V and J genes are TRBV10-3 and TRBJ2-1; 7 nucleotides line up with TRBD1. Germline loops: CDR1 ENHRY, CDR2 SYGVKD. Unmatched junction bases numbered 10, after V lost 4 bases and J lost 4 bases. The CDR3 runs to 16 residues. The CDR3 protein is CAISGRAGTDYNEQFF. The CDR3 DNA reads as TGTGCCATCAGTGGACGAGCCGGGACAGATTACAATGAGCAGTTCTTC.

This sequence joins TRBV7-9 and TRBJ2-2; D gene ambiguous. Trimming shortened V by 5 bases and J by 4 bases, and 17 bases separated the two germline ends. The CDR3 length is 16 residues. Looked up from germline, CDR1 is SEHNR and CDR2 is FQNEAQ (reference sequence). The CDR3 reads CASSTPARRVTGELFF. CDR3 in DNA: TGTGCCAGCAGCACGCCGGCTAGGCGAGTCACCGGGGAGCTGTTTTTT.

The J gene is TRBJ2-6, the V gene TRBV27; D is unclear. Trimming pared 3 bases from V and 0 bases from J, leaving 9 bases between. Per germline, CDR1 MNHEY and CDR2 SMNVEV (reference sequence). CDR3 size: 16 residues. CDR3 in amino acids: CASSFDLSSGANVLTF. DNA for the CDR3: TGTGCCAGCAGTTTTGATCTAAGCTCTGGGGCCAACGTCCTGACTTTC.

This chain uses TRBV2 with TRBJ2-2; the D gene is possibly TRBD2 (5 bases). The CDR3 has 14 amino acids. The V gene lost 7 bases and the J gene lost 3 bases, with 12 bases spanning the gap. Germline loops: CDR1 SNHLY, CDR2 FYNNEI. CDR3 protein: CASTKGLYTGELFF. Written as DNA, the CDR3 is TGTGCCAGCACTAAAGGACTTTACACCGGGGAGCTGTTTTTT.

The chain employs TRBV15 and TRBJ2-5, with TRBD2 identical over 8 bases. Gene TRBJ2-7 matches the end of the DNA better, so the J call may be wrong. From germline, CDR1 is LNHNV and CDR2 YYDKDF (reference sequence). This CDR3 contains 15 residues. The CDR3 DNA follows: TGTGCCACCAGCGCGCGAGCGGGGGAGGGCTACGAGCAGTACTTC. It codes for CATSARAGEGYEQYF.

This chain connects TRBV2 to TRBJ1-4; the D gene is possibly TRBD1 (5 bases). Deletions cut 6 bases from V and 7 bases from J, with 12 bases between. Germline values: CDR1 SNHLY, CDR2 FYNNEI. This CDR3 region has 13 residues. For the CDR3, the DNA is TGTGCCAGCAGGGGGGGGACGGGTGAAAAACTGTTTTTT. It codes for CASRGGTGEKLFF.

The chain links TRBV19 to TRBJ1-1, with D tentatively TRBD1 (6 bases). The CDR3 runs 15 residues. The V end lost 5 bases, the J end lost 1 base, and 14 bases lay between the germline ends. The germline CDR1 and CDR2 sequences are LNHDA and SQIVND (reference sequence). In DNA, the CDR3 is TGTGCCAGTAGTCCCAGGGGTCCCGGGAACACTGAAGCTTTCTTT. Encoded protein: CASSPRGPGNTEAFF.